These T cell receptor beta chains were read from a single sample in a study of T cells expressing NK-cell markers. TCRdb reprocessed the 5' RACE reads, keeping one entry per CDR3 protein, no DNA. This sample's table has over 350,000 distinct CDR3 sequences. Sequencing used blood T cells: a sorted CD56 or NKG2C T cell subset, CD4+ or CD8+ T cells, or bulk PBMC T cells (not recorded which). The receptors here all came from a woman aged 45-65 years in good health. Each CDR3 is given with its conserved first and last residue.

cdr3_aa: CSVPGRSSYNEQFF
j_call: TRBJ2-1
v_call: TRBV20-1

cdr3_aa: CATSRDLGQGRNEQFF
j_call: TRBJ2-1
v_call: TRBV15

cdr3_aa: CASSSLGSDEQYF
j_call: TRBJ2-7
v_call: TRBV5-1

cdr3_aa: CASSLLLAGDRDTQYF
j_call: TRBJ2-3
v_call: TRBV5-1

cdr3_aa: CASSSMGGETQYF
j_call: TRBJ2-5
v_call: TRBV12-3/TRBV12-4

cdr3_aa: CSARDWRGAKNIQYF
j_call: TRBJ2-4
v_call: TRBV20-1

cdr3_aa: CASSQEWGGTTSNTGELFF
j_call: TRBJ2-2
v_call: TRBV4-1

cdr3_aa: CSVRQRQSRTEAFF
j_call: TRBJ1-1
v_call: TRBV29-1

cdr3_aa: CASSQAGTRAYNEQFF
j_call: TRBJ2-1
v_call: TRBV4-1

cdr3_aa: CASSLIAAITDTQYF
j_call: TRBJ2-3
v_call: TRBV27

cdr3_aa: CASSYRGRAPDTQYF
j_call: TRBJ2-3
v_call: TRBV6-2/TRBV6-3

cdr3_aa: CASSEGGTSIETQYF
j_call: TRBJ2-5
v_call: TRBV2

cdr3_aa: CSARKTSGPYNEQFF
j_call: TRBJ2-1
v_call: TRBV20-1

cdr3_aa: CASSEAGGQGTDTQYF
j_call: TRBJ2-3
v_call: TRBV6-1

cdr3_aa: CAISVTSGSYEQYF
j_call: TRBJ2-7
v_call: TRBV10-3

cdr3_aa: CASSLVGTNYGYTF
j_call: TRBJ1-2
v_call: TRBV7-2

cdr3_aa: CAISGTVDSNQPQHF
j_call: TRBJ1-5
v_call: TRBV10-3

cdr3_aa: CASSLSTGLYNEQFF
j_call: TRBJ2-1
v_call: TRBV5-1

cdr3_aa: CSASTGAGFPLFF
j_call: TRBJ1-4
v_call: TRBV20-1

cdr3_aa: CASSTLQRPYGYTF
j_call: TRBJ1-2
v_call: TRBV27

cdr3_aa: CASSPGQGAFYEQYF
j_call: TRBJ2-7
v_call: TRBV5-6

cdr3_aa: CSASTHRYNEQFF
j_call: TRBJ2-1
v_call: TRBV20-1

cdr3_aa: CASSLVQGQETQYF
j_call: TRBJ2-5
v_call: TRBV11-3

cdr3_aa: CASSRSRTQGRFF
j_call: TRBJ2-1
v_call: TRBV12-3/TRBV12-4

cdr3_aa: CASSEEVGQYTDTQYF
j_call: TRBJ2-3
v_call: TRBV6-1

cdr3_aa: CSAQHFRGSTDTQYF
j_call: TRBJ2-3
v_call: TRBV20-1

cdr3_aa: CATSVGRTSNTGELFF
j_call: TRBJ2-2
v_call: TRBV24-1

cdr3_aa: CASSLGKGIQYF
j_call: TRBJ2-4
v_call: TRBV5-5

cdr3_aa: CASGLVWGENTGELFF
j_call: TRBJ2-2
v_call: TRBV12-5

cdr3_aa: CASTTGGEFYNEQFF
j_call: TRBJ2-1
v_call: TRBV12-3/TRBV12-4

cdr3_aa: CASSFGTASGNTIYF
j_call: TRBJ1-3
v_call: TRBV5-6

cdr3_aa: CASSQVGLAGVKAGELFF
j_call: TRBJ2-2
v_call: TRBV3-1

cdr3_aa: CASSARGQGYGYTF
j_call: TRBJ1-2
v_call: TRBV6-1

cdr3_aa: CASSYGTDEQYF
j_call: TRBJ2-7
v_call: TRBV5-6

cdr3_aa: CATSRKKSGSGNEQFF
j_call: TRBJ2-1
v_call: TRBV15

cdr3_aa: CASSLTTPIREQYF
j_call: TRBJ2-7
v_call: TRBV5-6

cdr3_aa: CASSLSRGLRYDYGYTF
j_call: TRBJ1-2
v_call: TRBV12-3/TRBV12-4

cdr3_aa: CASSFFLVYNEQFF
j_call: TRBJ2-1
v_call: TRBV5-6

cdr3_aa: CSVRQGSYNEQFF
j_call: TRBJ2-1
v_call: TRBV29-1

cdr3_aa: CASSQVRGLSSYEQYF
j_call: TRBJ2-7
v_call: TRBV4-1

cdr3_aa: CASIPKVTGELFF
j_call: TRBJ2-2
v_call: TRBV2

cdr3_aa: CASSDWGDGNTEAFF
j_call: TRBJ1-1
v_call: TRBV6-5

cdr3_aa: CASSPTGGGLRTGELFF
j_call: TRBJ2-2
v_call: TRBV12-3/TRBV12-4

cdr3_aa: CARSKGAPYEQYF
j_call: TRBJ2-7
v_call: TRBV21-1

cdr3_aa: CASLLGQGTDTQYF
j_call: TRBJ2-3
v_call: TRBV5-1

cdr3_aa: CASSNLAGVSGELFF
j_call: TRBJ2-2
v_call: TRBV5-1

cdr3_aa: CASNRDGDSNQPQHF
j_call: TRBJ1-5
v_call: TRBV16

cdr3_aa: CASSTPPGTGYTGELFF
j_call: TRBJ2-2
v_call: TRBV7-2

cdr3_aa: CASSLGQISNQPQHF
j_call: TRBJ1-5
v_call: TRBV5-5

cdr3_aa: CASRTSGSIGTDTQYF
j_call: TRBJ2-3
v_call: TRBV12-3/TRBV12-4

cdr3_aa: CASSGTIYNEQFF
j_call: TRBJ2-1
v_call: TRBV5-1

cdr3_aa: CASSQGGSTGRRNTEAFF
j_call: TRBJ1-1
v_call: TRBV3-1

cdr3_aa: CASRPEGADEKLFF
j_call: TRBJ1-4
v_call: TRBV12-3/TRBV12-4